The 27 T cell receptor beta chains presented below share a single source sample, sequenced in a study of T cells expressing NK-cell markers. From its re-call of the 5' RACE reads, TCRdb lists each CDR3 protein once, without DNA. The sample spans roughly 350,000 distinct CDR3 sequences; the ten largest clones claim roughly 5.4%. The specimen sequenced was blood T cells: a sorted CD56 or NKG2C T cell subset, CD4+ or CD8+ T cells, or bulk PBMC T cells (not recorded which). The receptors originated from a man aged 18 to 69 in good health.

The chain joins TRBV19 to TRBJ2-2; TCRdb's D gene call, TRBD2, goes unchecked for lack of DNA. In germline, CDR1 is LNHDA, CDR2 SQIVND (reference sequence). The CDR3 length is 16 residues. CDR3 in amino acids: CASSLRLAGDTGELFF.

The chain combines TRBV7-9 with TRBJ2-1; TCRdb proposes TRBD2, but this gene call is untestable without DNA. Germline V gene lookup returns CDR1 SEHNR and CDR2 FQNEAQ (reference sequence). This CDR3 comprises 16 residues. CDR3 amino acids: CASSNLAGGTRNEQFF.

The chain carries TRBV6-1 and TRBJ1-2; TCRdb gives TRBD1 as the D gene, but with no DNA this cannot be confirmed. The germline gives CDR1 MNHNS, CDR2 SASEGT. The CDR3 sequence is 15 residues long. CDR3 loop: CASSEALLGAPGYTF.

This rearrangement joins TRBV6-1 to TRBJ2-5; TCRdb gives TRBD1 as the D gene, but with no DNA this cannot be confirmed. Germline CDR1 and CDR2: MNHNS and SASEGT. The CDR3 extends over 15 amino acids. CDR3 sequence: CASSQDSRFQETQYF.

CDR3 protein: CASSPWDRSSYNEQFF. The V gene is TRBV12-3 or TRBV12-4, the J gene TRBJ2-1; lacking DNA, the TRBD1 call made by TCRdb goes unchecked. The CDR3 contains 16 residues.

The CDR3 loop reads CASSLLVRGEAFF. The chain recombines TRBV12-3 or TRBV12-4 with TRBJ1-1; without DNA, the TCRdb call of TRBD1 cannot be checked. The CDR3 is 13 residues long.

This rearrangement joins TRBV20-1 to TRBJ2-3. CDR3 size: 12 residues. Germline V gives CDR1 DFQATT, CDR2 SNEGSKA (reference sequence). The CDR3 reads CSSSPSPDTQYF.

J is TRBJ1-5 and V is TRBV15; as DNA is missing, the TRBD1 call by TCRdb cannot be tested. The CDR3 covers 15 residues. Germline V gene sequence: CDR1 LNHNV, CDR2 YYDKDF (reference sequence). Here the CDR3 reads CATSRGDRVRQPQHF.

CDR3 protein: CASHWGLSSEQYF. The chain is built from TRBV12-3 or TRBV12-4 and TRBJ2-7. The CDR3 consists of 13 residues.

This chain joins TRBV6-2 or TRBV6-3 and TRBJ2-4. In germline, CDR1 is MNHEY, CDR2 SVGEGT. The CDR3 has 14 amino acids. This CDR3 reads CASSLDLAKNIQYF.

The chain links TRBV3-1 to TRBJ2-5; the TCRdb call, TRBD1, lacks DNA for checking. Germline values: CDR1 LGHDT, CDR2 YNNKEL (reference sequence). CDR3 length equals 14 residues. The CDR3 protein is CASRTDRGTETQYF.

This chain uses TRBV6-1 with TRBJ2-4; TCRdb proposes TRBD2, but this gene call is untestable without DNA. The germline CDR1 and CDR2 sequences are MNHNS and SASEGT. The CDR3 consists of 13 residues. This CDR3 is CASSPGPLDIQYF.

This chain links TRBV12-3 or TRBV12-4 with TRBJ2-2; TCRdb proposes TRBD2, but this gene call is untestable without DNA. The CDR3 is made up of 17 amino acids. The CDR3 region is CASNEGLAGSNTGELFF.

V and J are TRBV5-1 and TRBJ2-7; TCRdb outputs TRBD1, but without DNA this stays unchecked. CDR1 and CDR2 from the germline V gene are SGHRS and YFSETQ. The CDR3 spans 14 residues. CDR3 region: CASSSSGQHYEQYF.

The chain carries TRBV6-1 and TRBJ2-3. This CDR3 is built from 14 residues. Germline lookup yields CDR1 MNHNS and CDR2 SASEGT. CDR3 protein: CASSERIFGDTQYF.

The CDR3 loop is CASSSRGALGQFF. This chain uses TRBV28 with TRBJ2-1; checking the TCRdb D call of TRBD1 is not possible without DNA. Germline loops: CDR1 MDHEN, CDR2 SYDVKM. The CDR3 totals 13 residues. The entire variable domain, with the rest obtained from reference TRBV28 and TRBJ2-1, is as follows: DVKVTQSSRYLVKRTGEKVFLECVQDMDHENMFWYRQDPGLGLRLIYFSYDVKMKEKGDIPEGYSVSREKKERFSLILESASTNQTSMYLCASSSRGALGQFFGPGTRLTVL.

The genes are TRBV7-2 and TRBJ2-1; TCRdb lists TRBD2, though no DNA is available to test this call. Germline CDR1 and CDR2: SGHTA and FQGNSA. This CDR3 is built from 13 residues. The CDR3 sequence: CASSLISGGEQFF.

The chain links TRBV7-9 to TRBJ2-7; TCRdb's D call of TRBD1 is untestable without DNA. CDR1 and CDR2 (germline): SEHNR, FQNEAQ (reference sequence). The CDR3 contains 13 residues. The CDR3 loop is CASSRANFYEQYF.

The chain recombines TRBV20-1 with TRBJ2-3; TCRdb indicates TRBD2, and absent DNA this call remains unverified. Germline V gives CDR1 DFQATT, CDR2 SNEGSKA (reference sequence). The CDR3 runs to 14 residues. CDR3: CSAAGRTRTDTQYF.

This chain joins TRBV29-1 and TRBJ2-5; the D gene TCRdb calls, TRBD1, cannot be checked with no DNA. Looked up from germline, CDR1 is SQVTM and CDR2 is ANQGSEA. The CDR3 extends over 15 amino acids. CDR3 in amino acids: CSVESLAGAPGTQYF.

J is TRBJ2-1 and V is TRBV3-1; TCRdb's assignment of TRBD1 cannot be checked, as there is no DNA. CDR1 is LGHDT and CDR2 is YNNKEL in the germline V gene (reference sequence). The CDR3 has 12 residues. This CDR3 reads CASGGAFDEQFF.

The chain uses TRBV28 and TRBJ2-7; with no DNA, the TCRdb D assignment of TRBD1 cannot be verified. The CDR3 length is 13 residues. CDR1 MDHEN and CDR2 SYDVKM come from the germline V gene. The CDR3 here is CASSFGGAWEQYF.

The chain is built from TRBV27 and TRBJ1-2. This CDR3 region has 11 residues. Looked up from germline, CDR1 is MNHEY and CDR2 is SMNVEV (reference sequence). CDR3 sequence: CASSLSRGYTF.

This CDR3 is CATSDEDRTDHSGNTIYF. V gene TRBV24-1 combines with J gene TRBJ1-3. CDR1 is KGHDR, CDR2 SFDVKD, per germline. This CDR3 region has 18 residues.

V and J are TRBV20-1 and TRBJ2-7; no DNA is available, so the TRBD1 call from TCRdb remains unchecked. CDR3 length: 13 amino acids. The germline CDR1 and CDR2 sequences are DFQATT and SNEGSKA (reference sequence). The CDR3 is CSARDPGAREQYF.

The chain uses TRBV5-1 and TRBJ1-2; there is no DNA to check the TCRdb D call of TRBD1. Germline V gene lookup returns CDR1 SGHRS and CDR2 YFSETQ. The CDR3 consists of 14 residues. The chain's CDR3 is CASRRTGSTAGYTF.

The CDR3 here is CASSRRAANEKLFF. The chain joins TRBV27 to TRBJ1-4; the D call of TRBD1 rests on TCRdb alone, since no DNA is present to check it. Germline CDR1 reads MNHEY; CDR2 reads SMNVEV (reference sequence). The CDR3 has 14 amino acids.